A selection of T cell receptor beta chains follows, all from one sample in a study of blood T cells in healthy people across ages. Each CDR3 protein gets one entry after TCRdb re-called the 5' RACE reads with MiXCR. The sample holds around 1,800,000 distinct CDR3 sequences, roughly 43% seen once. Sample: blood. These receptors all stem from a human donor in good health. Both conserved end residues are part of each CDR3. D genes are given only for firm matches. Some rows mark clone size as missing; the rest say once, few, many or name a class of expanded clone.

j_call d_call clone_size v_call cdr3_aa cdr3_nt
TRBJ2-1 . few TRBV6-4 CASSEPPGLLRAMGYNEQFF TGTGCCAGCAGTGAGCCCCCCGGACTCCTAAGGGCTATGGGCTACAATGAGCAGTTCTTC
TRBJ1-2 TRBD1 . TRBV9 CASSVEEGGTGDHGYTF TGTGCCAGCAGCGTAGAGGAGGGAGGGACAGGGGACCATGGCTACACCTTC
TRBJ2-3 . . TRBV20-1 CSARDGGPGVAFTNTQYF TGCAGTGCTAGAGACGGGGGGCCGGGGGTGGCCTTCACGAATACGCAGTATTTT
TRBJ1-4 . . TRBV5-4 CASSFTPWNEKLFF TGTGCCAGCAGCTTTACGCCGTGGAACGAAAAACTGTTTTTT
TRBJ2-1 . once TRBV6-2/TRBV6-3 CASSYSSTAEQFF TGTGCCAGCAGTTACTCTTCCACGGCAGAGCAGTTCTTC
TRBJ1-4 . . TRBV29-1 CSIATAATNEKLFF TGCAGCATTGCAACGGCAGCAACTAATGAAAAACTGTTTTTT
TRBJ2-5 TRBD1 few TRBV4-2 CASSKTGIGETQYF TGTGCCAGCAGCAAGACAGGGATCGGCGAGACCCAGTACTTC
TRBJ1-1 . few TRBV4-1 CASSLQDRDTEAFF TGCGCCAGCAGCCTCCAGGACCGGGATACTGAAGCTTTCTTT
TRBJ1-5 . . TRBV7-2 CASSLVSTVQHF TGTGCCAGCAGCTTAGTTTCCACCGTTCAGCATTTT
TRBJ1-6 . few TRBV7-2 CASSLNSRGYPPLHF TGTGCCAGCAGCTTAAACAGTAGGGGATATCCACCCCTCCACTTT
TRBJ2-5 TRBD1 few TRBV7-8 CASSLDRGGYKTQYF TGTGCCAGCAGCTTAGACAGGGGTGGCTACAAGACCCAGTACTTC
TRBJ1-1 . once TRBV9 CASSVEPENTEAFF TGTGCCAGCAGCGTAGAGCCCGAGAACACTGAAGCTTTCTTT
TRBJ1-5 . . TRBV11-3 CASSLAHYNQPQHF TGTGCCAGCAGCTTAGCACACTACAATCAGCCCCAGCATTTT
TRBJ2-7 TRBD1 . TRBV20-1 CSARPPRGRGGEQYF TGCAGTGCTAGACCACCAAGGGGGCGCGGTGGCGAGCAGTACTTC
TRBJ1-2 TRBD1 . TRBV4-3 CASRPVLSPQDRANYGYTF TGCGCCAGCAGGCCTGTGCTTTCGCCCCAGGACAGGGCTAACTATGGCTACACCTTC
TRBJ1-2 . once TRBV12-3/TRBV12-4 CASSFMVGSLTSVAGYTF TGTGCCAGCAGTTTTATGGTGGGATCGTTGACCTCCGTAGCTGGCTACACCTTC
TRBJ1-2 . . TRBV7-2 CASSLQQGKYGYTF TGTGCCAGCAGCCTACAACAGGGAAAATATGGCTACACTTTC
TRBJ2-7 . few TRBV6-2/TRBV6-3 CASAKQGFSYEQYF TGTGCCAGCGCAAAGCAGGGGTTCTCCTACGAGCAGTACTTC
TRBJ1-2 . few TRBV7-2 CASSSGPYKYYGYTF TGTGCCAGCAGCTCCGGGCCCTACAAGTACTATGGCTACACCTTC
TRBJ2-3 . many TRBV12-3/TRBV12-4 CASRGDSGTDTQYF TGTGCCAGCAGAGGGGATAGTGGTACAGATACGCAGTATTTT
TRBJ2-3 . few TRBV28 CASSSGARDTQYF TGTGCCAGCAGTTCCGGGGCAAGAGATACGCAGTATTTT
TRBJ2-1 . . TRBV5-1 CASSLFTGEYNEQVF TGCGCCAGCAGCCTTTTCACGGGGGAATACAATGAGCAGGTCTTC
TRBJ2-3 TRBD2 few TRBV20-1 CSAHKLLAGDTDTQYF TGCAGTGCCCATAAATTACTAGCGGGGGACACAGATACGCAGTATTTT